These 32 T cell receptor beta chains originate from one sample sequenced in a study of T cells in Graves' hyperthyroidism and ophthalmopathy. RNA transcripts provided the source from which TCR beta CDR3 regions were amplified. A set of HTBI primers served as the primers for a first-round RT-PCR of the TCR CDR3. MiXCR was run by TCRdb on the multiplex PCR reads, yielding one entry per CDR3 protein. The table has around 700,000 distinct CDR3 sequences, around a third seen once. Sample: blood. These receptors were obtained from a woman aged 40 to 49 with Graves' hyperthyroidism.

The chain joins TRBV19 to TRBJ1-5; 9 nucleotides align to TRBD1. The V gene's germline CDR1 is LNHDA and CDR2 SQIVND (reference sequence). Losses at the gene ends were 9 bases for V and 3 bases for J; bases not matched to a gene: 12. The CDR3 consists of 16 residues. CDR3 nucleotides: TGTGCCAGCGCTTATTACAGGGGGCCATCCAATCAGCCCCAGCATTTT. Translation gives CASAYYRGPSNQPQHF.

This clonotype was counted ten times or more. The CDR3 spells CSVIGETQYF. CDR3 nucleotides: TGCAGCGTTATAGGAGAGACCCAGTACTTC. The V and J genes are TRBV29-1 and TRBJ2-5; D is undetermined. Germline V gives CDR1 SQVTM, CDR2 ANQGSEA. The CDR3 loop spans 10 amino acids. The V gene lost 5 bases and the J gene lost 4 bases, with 5 bases spanning the gap.

CDR3 residues: CASSTRTGGNYGYTF. The CDR3 DNA is TGTGCCAGTAGTACCCGGACAGGGGGAAATTATGGCTACACCTTC. The V and J genes are TRBV19 and TRBJ1-2; TRBD1 matches at 10 bases. The length of the CDR3 is 15 residues. With 4 bases clipped from V and 5 bases from J, the junction kept 7 bases outside the gene matches. The germline gives CDR1 LNHDA, CDR2 SQIVND (reference sequence).

The rearrangement joins TRBV11-2 to TRBJ2-7, with 7 bases lining up with TRBD2. In germline, CDR1 is SGHAT, CDR2 FQNNGV. V dropped 3 bases and J dropped 2; count of bases not matched to a gene: 7. The CDR3 spans 15 residues. The DNA for the CDR3 is TGTGCCAGCAGCTTCTCCAGCGGGGAAGCCTACGAGCAGTACTTC. This gives the protein CASSFSSGEAYEQYF.

A word on this clonotype: This clone may be a read error of a much larger clone one base away. The chain recombines TRBV7-7 with TRBJ2-2, with D tentatively TRBD2 (6 bases). The CDR3 has 14 residues. Germline-derived CDR1 and CDR2 are SSHAT and FNYEAQ (reference sequence). The DNA of the CDR3 is TGTGCTAGCAGCTTTGGGGGGAACGCCGGGGAGCTGTTTTTT. This encodes CASSFGGNAGELFF.

This clonotype came up a few times. The chain links TRBV7-2 to TRBJ2-7; the match to TRBD2 covers 8 bases. J lost 3 bases, V lost 1 base, and 8 bases had no gene match. Germline CDR1 and CDR2: SGHTA and FQGNSA. CDR3 length: 16 residues. In nucleotides, the CDR3 is TGTGCCAGCAGCTTAGTAACTAGCGGAGGGTACTACGAGCAGTACTTC. It translates to CASSLVTSGGYYEQYF.

J is TRBJ1-4 and V is TRBV25-1; 8 positions match TRBD1. V lost 6 bases, J lost 2 bases, and 14 bases stayed unmatched. CDR3 length: 18 residues. Germline lookup yields CDR1 MGHDK and CDR2 SYGVNS. The CDR3 DNA sequence: TGTGCCAGCAGCCAAGACCACAGGGGGGGTTGGACTAATGAAAAACTGTTTTTT. Translated: CASSQDHRGGWTNEKLFF.

This chain links TRBV7-2 with TRBJ2-1, with D maybe TRBD2 (6 bases). With 2 bases removed from V and 8 bases from J, the gap between germline ends came to 13 bases. Per the germline V gene, CDR1 is SGHTA and CDR2 is FQGNSA. The CDR3 is 14 residues long. CDR3 nucleotide sequence: TGTGCCAGCAGCTTACAGGGAGGTTACGATGAGCAGTTCTTC. It is translated as CASSLQGGYDEQFF.

This clonotype showed up many times. DNA for the CDR3: TGTGCCAGTAGTACCCGACTCCAGAACACTGAAGCTTTCTTT. This sequence encodes CASSTRLQNTEAFF. The V call is TRBV19, the J call TRBJ1-1; no clear D. Per germline, CDR1 LNHDA and CDR2 SQIVND (reference sequence). CDR3 size: 14 residues. Trimming removed 4 bases at V and 1 base at J, with 10 bases between.

This clonotype was seen repeatedly, ten times or more. V and J are TRBV5-1 and TRBJ2-7, with D tentatively TRBD2 (5 bases). Between the trimmed V and J ends, which lost 3 bases and 0 bases, there was a span of 13 bases. Germline CDR1 and CDR2: SGHRS and YFSETQ. The CDR3 sequence is 15 residues long. CDR3 nucleotides: TGCGCCAGCAGCTCGGGGTCGGGGAACTCCTACGAGCAGTACTTC. This translates into CASSSGSGNSYEQYF.

The gene calls are TRBV4-1 and TRBJ2-7; 8 nucleotides align to TRBD2. The CDR3 consists of 17 residues. Germline trimming cut 0 bases from V and 4 bases from J; bases unmatched to any gene: 11. The germline V gene has CDR1 MGHRA and CDR2 YSYEKL. The CDR3 loop is CASSQESASGSVYEQYF. CDR3 bases: TGCGCCAGCAGCCAAGAATCGGCGAGCGGGAGTGTTTACGAGCAGTACTTC.

On this clonotype: A much larger clonotype is one base distant, so this may be a read error. This chain connects TRBV29-1 to TRBJ2-7; D tentatively fits TRBD1 or TRBD2 (5 bases each). This CDR3 comprises 15 residues. Germline V gives CDR1 SQVTM, CDR2 ANQGSEA. CDR3 nucleotides: TGCAGCGTTGAAGGGGGCGGAGGAAGCTCCTACGAGCAGTGCTTC. Translating it yields CSVEGGGGSSYEQCF.

This rearrangement joins TRBV7-2 to TRBJ1-1; 7 bases agree with TRBD1. Germline V gene sequence: CDR1 SGHTA, CDR2 FQGNSA. The CDR3 length is 14 residues. V shed 0 bases and J 4 bases; nucleotides not matched to a gene: 2. The CDR3 spells CASSLAQGFTEAFF. The CDR3 DNA follows: TGTGCCAGCAGCTTAGCACAGGGGTTCACTGAAGCTTTCTTT.

This clonotype has a count of ten or more. The V gene is TRBV2, the J gene TRBJ1-1, with D perhaps matching TRBD1 (5 bases). Trimming removed 5 bases from V and 7 bases from J, with 14 bases in between. The CDR3 length is 13 residues. Germline CDR1 and CDR2: SNHLY and FYNNEI. CDR3 protein: CASSPTRDLEAFF. CDR3 in DNA: TGTGCCAGCAGTCCGACGAGGGACCTTGAAGCTTTCTTT.

In regard to this clonotype: At one end, the junction sequence differs from germline, possibly due to a read error. This chain's CDR3 is CASSPLPTGGGRPQHF. CDR3 coding DNA: TGTGCCAGCAGTCCGCTTCCGACAGGCGGAGGACGGCCCCAGCATTTT. The chain recombines TRBV10-3 with TRBJ1-5, with D perhaps matching TRBD1 (6 bases). The CDR3 covers 16 residues. Germline V gene lookup returns CDR1 ENHRY and CDR2 SYGVKD.

This clonotype was observed at least ten times. The CDR3 DNA reads TGCAGCACTCCCCCCGACCCCGGGACAGGGCATGGCTACACCTTC. It codes for CSTPPDPGTGHGYTF. The rearrangement joins TRBV20-1 to TRBJ1-2; 9 bases match TRBD1. This CDR3 contains 15 residues. Per the germline V gene, CDR1 is DFQATT and CDR2 is SNEGSKA (reference sequence).

This clonotype has a handful of counts. This sequence joins TRBV6-5 and TRBJ2-7, with 10 bases fitting TRBD1. The trim removed 5 bases at V and 5 bases at J, leaving 6 bases unmatched. Germline CDR1 is MNHEY and CDR2 is SVGAGI. The CDR3 runs to 14 residues. CDR3 region: CASSGGQGLDEQYF. The CDR3 DNA reads TGTGCCAGCAGTGGGGGACAGGGGCTGGACGAGCAGTACTTC.

The chain is built from TRBV20-1 and TRBJ1-2; D unresolved. V dropped 2 bases and J dropped 8 bases, with 15 bases sitting between them. Germline CDR1 is DFQATT and CDR2 is SNEGSKA (reference sequence). The length of the CDR3 is 13 residues. CDR3 sequence reads: CSARSTLSWGYTF. CDR3 DNA sequence: TGCAGTGCTAGAAGTACGCTTTCCTGGGGCTACACCTTC.

This clonotype was counted only a few times. V usage is TRBV6-5 and J usage is TRBJ1-5; D is unresolved. Germline V gene sequence: CDR1 MNHEY, CDR2 SVGAGI. The CDR3 runs 12 residues. V lost 6 bases and J 6 bases, leaving 9 bases between the germline ends. The CDR3: CASRNIGQPQHF. As DNA, the CDR3 is TGTGCCAGCAGAAACATCGGTCAGCCCCAGCATTTT.

This chain connects TRBV12-3 or TRBV12-4 to TRBJ1-5, with D tentatively TRBD1 (5 bases). The ends were cut back, 1 base at V and 6 bases at J, with 16 bases in the middle. The length of the CDR3 is 16 residues. The CDR3: CASSLVGALGGQPQHF. Here the CDR3 DNA reads TGTGCCAGCAGTTTAGTTGGCGCCTTGGGGGGTCAGCCCCAGCATTTT.

This clonotype was counted many times. The rearrangement links TRBV19 to TRBJ1-6; 9 bases are a match to TRBD1. Losses at the gene ends were 4 bases for V and 6 bases for J; bases not matched to a gene: 7. Germline-derived CDR1 and CDR2 are LNHDA and SQIVND (reference sequence). The CDR3 runs to 16 residues. CDR3 coding DNA: TGTGCCAGTAGTACCCCGGGACAGGGACTTAATTCACCCCTCCACTTT. Translating it yields CASSTPGQGLNSPLHF.

This chain joins TRBV7-6 and TRBJ1-5; no clear D gene. Between the trimmed V and J ends, which lost 6 bases and 9 bases, there was a span of 21 bases. Per germline, CDR1 SGHVS and CDR2 FNYEAQ. This CDR3 is 15 amino acids long. The CDR3 DNA reads TGTGCCAGCAGTTTTCGGAGTTTTAACCATCGGCCCCAGCATTTT. Translation: CASSFRSFNHRPQHF.

This clonotype came up a few times. A far larger clone lies a single base away; this is likely a read error. V and J are TRBV10-3 and TRBJ1-2; 9 bases line up with TRBD1. CDR1 is ENHRY, CDR2 SYGVKD, per germline. The CDR3 covers 14 residues. This CDR3 reads CASSFGQGNYGYTF. In nucleotides, the CDR3 is TGTGCCAGCAGTTTTGGACAGGGGAACTATGGCTACACCTTC.

This clonotype occurred a few times. The J gene is TRBJ1-5, the V gene TRBV20-1, with TRBD1 as a possible D gene (6 bases). The CDR3 sequence is 18 residues long. Trimming took off 3 bases at V and 5 bases at J, with 26 bases between the two ends. Germline loops: CDR1 DFQATT, CDR2 SNEGSKA (reference sequence). The CDR3, as DNA: TGCAGTGCTAGGGGGGGGGGCGGGGGCTGGGAACGATATCAGCCCCAGCATTTT. It is translated as CSARGGGGGWERYQPQHF.

This clonotype was picked up a small number of times. This chain connects TRBV20-1 to TRBJ2-6; 9 bases map to TRBD1. This CDR3 contains 18 residues. Unmatched junction bases numbered 8, after V lost 2 bases and J lost 0 bases. Germline values: CDR1 DFQATT, CDR2 SNEGSKA (reference sequence). The CDR3 protein is CSARPPGQGHSGANVLTF. The CDR3 DNA is TGCAGTGCTAGACCCCCGGGACAGGGCCACTCTGGGGCCAACGTCCTGACTTTC.

The chain employs TRBV4-1 and TRBJ1-1, with D unclear. V gave up 0 bases and J gave up 3 bases, with 11 bases separating them. This CDR3 is built from 15 residues. Germline CDR1 is MGHRA and CDR2 is YSYEKL. The CDR3 DNA reads as TGCGCCAGCAGCCAAGAAGGAAGGATACACACTGAAGCTTTCTTT. This encodes CASSQEGRIHTEAFF.

The table lists this clonotype with many counts. The chain recombines TRBV2 with TRBJ1-5; 11 bases are a match to TRBD1. This CDR3 comprises 15 residues. Germline CDR1 and CDR2: SNHLY and FYNNEI. V shed 6 bases, J shed 4 bases, and the junction held 5 bases outside the gene matches. Written as DNA, the CDR3 is TGTGCCAGCAGGGTGGGACAGGGGGTTAATCAGCCCCAGCATTTT. Its translation: CASRVGQGVNQPQHF.

The V gene is TRBV28, the J gene TRBJ2-7; D possibly corresponds to TRBD2 (5 bases). The V end lost 6 bases, the J end lost 0 bases, and 18 bases lay between the germline ends. This CDR3 comprises 16 residues. From germline, CDR1 is MDHEN and CDR2 SYDVKM. This CDR3 reads CASSHYSVWSSYEQYF. CDR3 DNA: TGTGCCAGCAGCCACTATAGCGTCTGGAGCTCCTACGAGCAGTACTTC.

The chain uses TRBV25-1 and TRBJ1-1; D not certain. In germline, CDR1 is MGHDK, CDR2 SYGVNS. Trimming removed 8 bases from V and 5 bases from J, with 15 bases in between. The CDR3 runs 13 residues. The CDR3 bases are TGTGCCAGCTCACCAGAGGTAGAGACTGAAGCTTTCTTT. Translating it yields CASSPEVETEAFF.

This clonotype occurred a few times. The chain recombines TRBV12-3 or TRBV12-4 with TRBJ1-1, with 9 bases that match TRBD1. V shed 6 bases, J shed 6 bases, and the junction held 5 bases outside the gene matches. The CDR3 contains 13 residues. The CDR3 nucleotides are TGTGCCAGCAGCGTAGACAGGGGGGCTGAAGCTTTCTTT. Encoded protein: CASSVDRGAEAFF.

This clonotype turned up a few times. This chain uses TRBV7-8 with TRBJ1-2; TRBD1 aligns across 9 bases. V was pared by 5 bases and J by 6 bases, with 7 bases of the junction left unmatched. The germline gives CDR1 SGHVS, CDR2 FQNEAQ. CDR3 length equals 14 residues. The CDR3 reads CASSRRRTGDGYTF. In DNA, the CDR3 is TGTGCCAGCAGCCGCCGCAGGACAGGGGATGGCTACACCTTC.

This clonotype has at least ten counts. The chain uses TRBV29-1 and TRBJ1-4; D gene ambiguous. Trimming stripped 7 bases from V and 8 bases from J, with 11 bases between. CDR1 and CDR2 (germline): SQVTM, ANQGSEA. The CDR3 is 11 residues long. CDR3 amino acids: CSAAAGEKLFF. Written as DNA, the CDR3 is TGCAGCGCTGCGGCCGGGGAAAAACTGTTTTTT. The variable domain in full, with the rest retrieved from reference TRBV29-1 and TRBJ1-4, is SAVISQKPSRDICQRGTSLTIQCQVDSQVTMMFWYRQQPGQSLTLIATANQGSEATYESGFVIDKFPISRPNLTFSTLTVSNMSPEDSSIYLCSAAAGEKLFFGSGTQLSVL.